These 20 T cell receptor beta chains were all obtained from the same sample, sequenced in a study of cytomegalovirus exposure and HLA in healthy donors. Use of 60 Vbeta and 13 Jbeta primers characterized the PCR. Method: immunoSEQ multiplex PCR; TCRdb's copy keeps in-frame clones and lacks some. Found here are fewer than 200,000 clones, about 90% of them singletons; the top ten hold around 0.99%. The sequenced sample was PBMCs. The receptors were sampled from a boy aged 2 to 10 in good health and CMV-seronegative.

The J gene is TRBJ2-5, the V gene TRBV6-1; the match to TRBD1 covers 7 bases. Germline V gene sequence: CDR1 MNHNS, CDR2 SASEGT. The CDR3 covers 14 residues. Trimming cost V 5 bases and J 5 bases; bases outside gene matches: 8. CDR3 DNA sequence: TGTGCCAGCAGTCCGCGACAGGGTCGGGAGACCCAGTACTTC. It translates to CASSPRQGRETQYF.

The chain combines TRBV5-6 with TRBJ2-1; 10 nucleotides align to TRBD2. From germline, CDR1 is SGHDT and CDR2 YYEEEE. The CDR3 length is 16 residues. V was clipped by 0 bases and J by 7 bases; unmatched bases: 7. CDR3 protein: CASSLADTSGVNEQFF. DNA of the CDR3: TGTGCCAGCAGCTTGGCCGATACTAGCGGGGTAAATGAGCAGTTCTTC.

The genes are TRBV5-1 and TRBJ2-5; TRBD2 matches 8 bases. The germline gives CDR1 SGHRS, CDR2 YFSETQ. The CDR3 runs to 14 residues. With 4 bases clipped from V and 2 bases from J, the junction kept 4 bases outside the gene matches. CDR3: CASSPGGAQETQYF. The CDR3 DNA follows: TGCGCCAGCAGCCCGGGAGGGGCGCAAGAGACCCAGTACTTC.

V gene TRBV4-1 combines with J gene TRBJ1-2; possibly TRBD1 for D (5 bases). Germline CDR1 and CDR2: MGHRA and YSYEKL. The germline V and J ends were trimmed by 1 base and 4 bases, with 13 bases remaining between them. The CDR3 covers 15 residues. The CDR3 bases are TGCGCCAGCAGCCAAGGGCAGGGAGGGACCTATGGCTACACCTTC. Its translation: CASSQGQGGTYGYTF.

The genes are TRBV19 and TRBJ1-5; TRBD1 matches 8 bases. V dropped 3 bases and J dropped 6; count of bases not matched to a gene: 10. CDR1 and CDR2 (germline): LNHDA, SQIVND (reference sequence). CDR3 size: 16 residues. This CDR3 is CASSISTGVLSQPQHF. Here the CDR3 DNA reads TGTGCCAGTAGTATTTCGACAGGGGTGTTAAGTCAGCCCCAGCATTTT.

The chain recombines TRBV6-6 with TRBJ1-2; 8 nucleotides match TRBD1. The CDR3 spans 16 residues. Trimming took 5 bases from V and 8 from J; bases not matched to a gene: 16. The germline V gene encodes CDR1 MNHNY and CDR2 SVGAGI (reference sequence). DNA of the CDR3: TGTGCCAGCAGTCCTCCGGGACAGGCTGGCCCAAACGGCTACACCTTC. This sequence encodes CASSPPGQAGPNGYTF.

V and J are TRBV9 and TRBJ1-3; TRBD1 might be the D (6 bases). Germline V lookup: CDR1 SGDLS, CDR2 YYNGEE. The V and J ends lost 3 bases and 4 bases respectively, with 14 bases between them. The CDR3 consists of 15 residues. CDR3 nucleotide sequence: TGTGCCAGCAGCGCGACCGGGACACAGGGAAACACCATATATTTT. Protein sequence: CASSATGTQGNTIYF.

The chain recombines TRBV9 with TRBJ1-1; 9 nucleotides agree with TRBD1. Trimming cost V 4 bases and J 1 base; bases outside gene matches: 2. The CDR3 runs to 14 residues. Germline CDR1 is SGDLS and CDR2 is YYNGEE. The CDR3 here is CASSKGQGNTEAFF. The DNA for the CDR3 is TGTGCCAGCAGCAAGGGACAGGGGAACACTGAAGCTTTCTTT.

The rearrangement joins TRBV7-9 to TRBJ1-5, with D possibly being TRBD1 (5 bases). Trimming took off 5 bases at V and 0 bases at J, with 17 bases between the two ends. Per the germline V gene, CDR1 is SEHNR and CDR2 is FQNEAQ (reference sequence). The CDR3 loop spans 17 amino acids. The CDR3 reads CASSVGPPVHSNQPQHF. CDR3 nucleotides: TGTGCCAGCAGCGTGGGGCCACCGGTGCATAGCAATCAGCCCCAGCATTTT.

The chain's CDR3 is CASSMQETQYF. The CDR3 DNA follows: TGTGCCAGTAGCATGCAAGAGACCCAGTACTTC. V usage is TRBV19 and J usage is TRBJ2-5, with D uncertain. Trimming took 6 bases from V and 2 from J, leaving 4 bases between them. Germline values: CDR1 LNHDA, CDR2 SQIVND (reference sequence). This CDR3 comprises 11 residues.

This chain links TRBV19 with TRBJ1-2, with 11 positions matching TRBD1. The CDR3 covers 20 residues. The germline gives CDR1 LNHDA, CDR2 SQIVND (reference sequence). J lost 4 bases, V lost 2 bases, and 18 bases had no gene match. The CDR3 bases are TGTGCCAGTAGTATAATGCTTGGGGTAGGACAGGGGGCCTCCGGCTATGGCTACACCTTC. Encoded protein: CASSIMLGVGQGASGYGYTF. Drawing the rest from reference TRBV19 and TRBJ1-2, the complete variable domain is DGGITQSPKYLFRKEGQNVTLSCEQNLNHDAMYWYRQDPGQGLRLIYYSQIVNDFQKGDIAEGYSVSREKKESFPLTVTSAQKNPTAFYLCASSIMLGVGQGASGYGYTFGSGTRLTVV.

The chain joins TRBV7-9 to TRBJ2-4; unclear D gene. CDR3 length: 16 amino acids. From germline, CDR1 is SEHNR and CDR2 FQNEAQ (reference sequence). V shed 4 bases and J shed 0 bases, with 13 bases lying between them. The CDR3 spells CASSSNSLLAKNIQYF. CDR3 coding DNA: TGTGCCAGCAGCTCAAACAGCTTACTAGCCAAAAACATTCAGTACTTC.

This chain uses TRBV5-8 with TRBJ2-1; a possible D gene is TRBD1 (6 bases). This CDR3 is 14 amino acids long. With 0 bases removed from V and 3 bases from J, the gap between germline ends came to 7 bases. Germline CDR1 SGHTS, CDR2 YDEGEE. CDR3 amino acids: CASSLGGLYNEQFF. CDR3 sequence (DNA): TGTGCCAGCAGCTTGGGGGGGCTCTACAATGAGCAGTTCTTC.

The gene calls are TRBV28 and TRBJ1-2; 7 bases are shared with TRBD1. V shed 7 bases and J 8 bases; nucleotides not matched to a gene: 19. The germline V gene has CDR1 MDHEN and CDR2 SYDVKM. The CDR3 runs 16 residues. The chain's CDR3 is CASKQNIATGTDGYTF. CDR3 nucleotides: TGTGCCAGCAAGCAGAACATCGCGACAGGGACGGACGGCTACACCTTC.

This rearrangement joins TRBV27 to TRBJ2-7, with 7 bases lining up with TRBD2. The J segment lost 0 bases and the V segment lost 4 bases, leaving 9 bases of the junction unmatched. Germline loops: CDR1 MNHEY, CDR2 SMNVEV (reference sequence). CDR3 length equals 16 residues. CDR3 nucleotides: TGTGCCAGCAGTTCCCTTAGAACGGGGGGCTCCTACGAGCAGTACTTC. Protein product: CASSSLRTGGSYEQYF.

The J gene is TRBJ2-1, the V gene TRBV5-1; possible D gene TRBD1, 6 bases. This CDR3 spans 14 amino acids. Per the germline V gene, CDR1 is SGHRS and CDR2 is YFSETQ. The ends were cut back, 0 bases at V and 6 bases at J, with 10 bases in the middle. CDR3 in amino acids: CASSLGGLANEQFF. CDR3 nucleotides: TGCGCCAGCAGCTTGGGGGGGCTTGCCAATGAGCAGTTCTTC. The full variable domain, with the rest looked up from reference TRBV5-1 and TRBJ2-1, is KAGVTQTPRYLIKTRGQQVTLSCSPISGHRSVSWYQQTPGQGLQFLFEYFSETQRNKGNFPGRFSGRQFSNSRSEMNVSTLELGDSALYLCASSLGGLANEQFFGPGTRLTVL.

The rearrangement links TRBV30 to TRBJ1-5; D may be TRBD1 (6 bases). The germline CDR1 and CDR2 sequences are GTSNPN and SVGIG (reference sequence). The V end was cut by 2 bases, the J end by 3 bases, with 8 bases between. The CDR3 has 13 residues. CDR3 coding DNA: TGTGCCTGGAGTAGGGACACCAATCAGCCCCAGCATTTT. Translated, it gives CAWSRDTNQPQHF.

The V gene is TRBV6-4, the J gene TRBJ1-1, with D possibly being TRBD1 (5 bases). Germline values: CDR1 MRHNA, CDR2 SNTAGT. The ends were cut back, 4 bases at V and 0 bases at J, with 24 bases in the middle. The CDR3 loop spans 19 amino acids. CDR3 region: CASSGPGPNANIMNTEAFF. CDR3 sequence (DNA): TGTGCCAGCAGTGGTCCAGGGCCAAACGCTAATATCATGAACACTGAAGCTTTCTTT.

About this clone itself: The junction shows a germline mismatch at one end, possibly a read error. The chain combines TRBV29-1 with TRBJ2-3, with a possible D match to TRBD2 (7 bases). This CDR3 has 13 amino acids. The V gene's germline CDR1 is SQVTM and CDR2 ANQGSEA. For the CDR3, the DNA is TGCAGCGCTGAAGGGGGGGGCCTCGATACGCAGTATTTT. It translates to CSAEGGGLDTQYF.

The chain joins TRBV7-8 to TRBJ1-2; TRBD1 is a possible D gene (6 bases). CDR3 length: 15 residues. Germline V gene sequence: CDR1 SGHVS, CDR2 FQNEAQ. The V end was cut by 1 base, the J end by 4 bases, with 13 bases between. The CDR3 protein is CASSLGTGTIYGYTF. CDR3 sequence (DNA): TGTGCCAGCAGCTTAGGGACCGGGACAATCTATGGCTACACCTTC.